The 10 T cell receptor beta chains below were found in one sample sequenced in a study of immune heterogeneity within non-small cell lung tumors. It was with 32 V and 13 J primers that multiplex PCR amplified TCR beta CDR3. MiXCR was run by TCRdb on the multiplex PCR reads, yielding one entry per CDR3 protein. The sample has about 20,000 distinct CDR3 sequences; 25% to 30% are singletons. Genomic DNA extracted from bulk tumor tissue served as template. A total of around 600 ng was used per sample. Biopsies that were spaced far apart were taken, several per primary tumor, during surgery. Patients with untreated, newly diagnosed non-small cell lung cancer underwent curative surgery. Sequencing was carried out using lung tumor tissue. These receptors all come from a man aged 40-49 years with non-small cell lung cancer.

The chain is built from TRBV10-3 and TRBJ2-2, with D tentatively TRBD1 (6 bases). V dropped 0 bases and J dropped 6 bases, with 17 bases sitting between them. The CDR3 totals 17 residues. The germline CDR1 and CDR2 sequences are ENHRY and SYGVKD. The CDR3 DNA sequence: TGTGCCATCAGTGAGTCGGTTAGGTTAGGGGGACCCGGGGAGCTGTTTTTT. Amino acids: CAISESVRLGGPGELFF.

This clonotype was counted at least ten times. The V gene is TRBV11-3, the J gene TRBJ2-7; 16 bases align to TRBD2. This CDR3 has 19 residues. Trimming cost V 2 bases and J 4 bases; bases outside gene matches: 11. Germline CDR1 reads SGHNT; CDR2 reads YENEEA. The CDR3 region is CASSLPGTSGRAFGYEQYF. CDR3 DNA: TGTGCCAGCAGCTTACCCGGGACTAGCGGGAGGGCCTTTGGTTACGAGCAGTACTTC.

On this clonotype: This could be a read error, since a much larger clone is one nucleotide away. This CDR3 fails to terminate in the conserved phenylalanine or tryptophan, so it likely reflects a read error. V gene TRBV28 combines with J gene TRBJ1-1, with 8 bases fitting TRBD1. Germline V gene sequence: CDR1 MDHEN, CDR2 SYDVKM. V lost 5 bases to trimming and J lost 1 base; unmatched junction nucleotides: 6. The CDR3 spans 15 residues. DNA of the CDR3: TGTGCCAGCAGTCGGACAGGGATAGGGAACACTGAAGCTTTCGTT. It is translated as CASSRTGIGNTEAFV.

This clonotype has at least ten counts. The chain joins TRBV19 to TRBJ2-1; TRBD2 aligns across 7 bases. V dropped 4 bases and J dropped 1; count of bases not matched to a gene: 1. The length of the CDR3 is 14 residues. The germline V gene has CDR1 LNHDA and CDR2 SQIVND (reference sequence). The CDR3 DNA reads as TGTGCCAGTAGTAGGGACTATTCCTACAATGAGCAGTTCTTC. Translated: CASSRDYSYNEQFF.

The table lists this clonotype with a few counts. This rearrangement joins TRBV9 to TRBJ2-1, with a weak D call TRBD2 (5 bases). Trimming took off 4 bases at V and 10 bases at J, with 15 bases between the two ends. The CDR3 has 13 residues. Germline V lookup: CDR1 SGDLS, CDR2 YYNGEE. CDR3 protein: CASSPLTTGEQFF. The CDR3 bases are TGTGCCAGCAGCCCGCTTACAACGGGAGAGCAGTTCTTC.

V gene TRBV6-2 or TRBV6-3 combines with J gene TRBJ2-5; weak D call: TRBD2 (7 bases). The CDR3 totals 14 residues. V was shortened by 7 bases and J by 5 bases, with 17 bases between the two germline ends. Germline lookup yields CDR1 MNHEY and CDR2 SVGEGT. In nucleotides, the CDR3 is TGTGCCAGCACTGAAGGGGGAGGGGCCGAGACCCAGTACTTC. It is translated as CASTEGGGAETQYF.

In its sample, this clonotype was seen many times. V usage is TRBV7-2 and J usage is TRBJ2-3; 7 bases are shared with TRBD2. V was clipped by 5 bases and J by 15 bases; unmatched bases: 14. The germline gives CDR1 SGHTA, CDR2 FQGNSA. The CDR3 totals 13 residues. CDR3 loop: CASSPGTWDYPYF. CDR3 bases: TGTGCCAGCAGCCCAGGCACATGGGACTATCCCTATTTT.

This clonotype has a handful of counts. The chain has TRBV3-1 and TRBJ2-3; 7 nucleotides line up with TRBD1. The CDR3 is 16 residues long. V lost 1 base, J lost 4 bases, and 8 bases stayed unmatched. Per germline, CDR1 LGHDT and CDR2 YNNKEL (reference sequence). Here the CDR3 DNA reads TGTGCCAGCAGCCAAGGGACAGGAGGCTATGCAGATACGCAGTATTTT. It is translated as CASSQGTGGYADTQYF.

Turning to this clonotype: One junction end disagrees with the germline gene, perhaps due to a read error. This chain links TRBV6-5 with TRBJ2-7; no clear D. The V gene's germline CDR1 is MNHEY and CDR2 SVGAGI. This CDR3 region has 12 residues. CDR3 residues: CASTSIGREHYF. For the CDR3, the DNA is TGTGCCAGCACTTCAATAGGACGCGAGCATTACTTC.

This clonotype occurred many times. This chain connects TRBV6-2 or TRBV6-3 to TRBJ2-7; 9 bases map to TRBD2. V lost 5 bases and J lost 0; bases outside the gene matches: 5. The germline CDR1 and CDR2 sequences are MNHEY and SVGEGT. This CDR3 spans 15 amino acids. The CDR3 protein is CASSTQRGVSYEQYF. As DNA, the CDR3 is TGTGCCAGCAGTACCCAGCGGGGGGTCTCCTACGAGCAGTACTTC.